This is a list of T cell receptor beta chains from one sample in a study of technical replicates of blood from a few donors. This table comes from immunoSEQ multiplex PCR, and its TCRdb copy is limited to in-frame clones, with some not included. The repertoire holds about 79,000 clones, around 90% seen once, with around 0.37% in the top ten. Sequencing was carried out using T cells isolated from PBMCs. These receptors were collected from a human donor in good health. Some clones in this sample may be carry-over from other donors' samples. The CDR3 runs from the conserved cysteine through the conserved F or W. A D gene is named only where the DNA matches it firmly. Clone size is not always given. Where it is, it says once, few, many or a class for expanded clones.

v_gene	d_gene	j_gene	abundance	CDR3nt	CDR3aa
TRBV6-5	TRBD2	TRBJ2-3	NA	TGTGCCAGCAGTTGGATCGGGGGGACAGATACGCAGTATTTT	CASSWIGGTDTQYF
TRBV11-2	TRBD2	TRBJ2-1	NA	TGTGCCAGCAGTCTTAGCGGGGGACTGCCCTACAATGAGCAGTTCTTC	CASSLSGGLPYNEQFF
TRBV4-2	NA	TRBJ2-7	NA	TGTGCCAGCAGCCAAGAGAGGGTCTCCTACGAGCAGTACTTC	CASSQERVSYEQYF
TRBV19	NA	TRBJ1-5	few	TGTGCCAGTAGCACTAATCAGCCCCAGCATTTT	CASSTNQPQHF
TRBV9	TRBD2	TRBJ2-1	NA	TGTGCCAGCAGCCTCCGCGGAGTAGCGGGAGGGACCAATGAGCAGTTCTTC	CASSLRGVAGGTNEQFF
TRBV9	NA	TRBJ1-1	NA	TGTGCCAGCAGCTCCGAGACCGACAGGAACACTGAAGCTTTCTTT	CASSSETDRNTEAFF
TRBV2	NA	TRBJ2-3	NA	TGTGCCAGCAGTGAATCCGGGACTCCCACAGATACGCAGTATTTT	CASSESGTPTDTQYF
TRBV4-2	TRBD1	TRBJ2-7	NA	TGTGCCAGCAGCTTGATAGACAGGGCACGGGAGCAGTACTTC	CASSLIDRAREQYF
TRBV5-1	NA	TRBJ2-2	NA	TGCGCCTCCAGGAACAGGGTGAACACCGGGGAGCTGTTTTTT	CASRNRVNTGELFF
TRBV14	TRBD2	TRBJ2-1	NA	TGTGCCAGCAGCCGCCTCCGACTAGCGGGATACTCCTACAATGAGCAGTTCTTC	CASSRLRLAGYSYNEQFF
TRBV7-9	TRBD1	TRBJ2-1	NA	TGTGCCAGCAGCTTAGCCCACAGGGGGCTGAGCAATGAGCAGTTCTTC	CASSLAHRGLSNEQFF
TRBV4-1	NA	TRBJ2-7	once	TGCGCCAGCAGCGGGGGCGGAACCTACGAGCAGTACTTC	CASSGGGTYEQYF
TRBV30	TRBD1	TRBJ1-2	NA	TGTGCCTGGACTAGGACAGGGGGCGCCTATGGCTACACCTTC	CAWTRTGGAYGYTF
TRBV27	NA	TRBJ2-1	NA	TGTGCCAGCAGTTACGGGAGTAAGAACAATGAGCAGTTCTTC	CASSYGSKNNEQFF
TRBV30	NA	TRBJ1-1	once	TGTGCCTGGAGTGTACAGGGTCTCACTGAAGCTTTCTTT	CAWSVQGLTEAFF
TRBV7-2	NA	TRBJ1-1	NA	TGTGCCAGCAGCTCACAGGCTATGAACACTGAAGCTTTCTTT	CASSSQAMNTEAFF
TRBV27	TRBD1	TRBJ2-4	NA	TGTGCCAGCAGTTTGGGGACAGCTAATCCCCAGTACTTC	CASSLGTANPQYF
TRBV29-1	NA	TRBJ2-7	NA	TGCAGCGGACAGGACAGCCGATACGAGCAGTACTTC	CSGQDSRYEQYF
TRBV5-4	NA	TRBJ2-3	NA	TGTGCCAGCAGCTTTTTGTCAGGGGTGAGAGATACGCAGTATTTT	CASSFLSGVRDTQYF
TRBV5-1	TRBD2	TRBJ2-7	NA	TGCGCCAGCAGCAAGACTAGCGGGAGCTACGAGCAGTACTTC	CASSKTSGSYEQYF
TRBV28	NA	TRBJ2-7	NA	TGTGCCAGCATCAGGGACTTGTCGCTGCAGGAGCAGTACTTC	CASIRDLSLQEQYF
TRBV11-2	NA	TRBJ1-2	NA	TGTGCCAGCAGCTTAGATTTTCAGGGTACTGGCTACACCTTC	CASSLDFQGTGYTF
TRBV11-2	NA	TRBJ2-7	NA	TGTGCCAGCAGCTACCCCCGGGACTTGTCCTCCTACGAGCAGTACTTC	CASSYPRDLSSYEQYF
TRBV7-2	TRBD1	TRBJ1-5	NA	TGTGCCAGCAGCTCGACAGGGAATAGCAATCAGCCCCAGCATTTT	CASSSTGNSNQPQHF
TRBV7-3	TRBD2	TRBJ2-5	once	TGTGCCAGCAGCCTCGGGACTAGCGGGAGGGAGACCCAGTACTTC	CASSLGTSGRETQYF
TRBV28	TRBD2	TRBJ2-7	NA	TGTGCCAGCATTTTAGCGGGAAAGAGCTCCTACGAGCAGTACTTC	CASILAGKSSYEQYF
TRBV5-5	NA	TRBJ1-1	NA	TGTGCCAGCAGCTTGGCCTGGCAGAACACTGAAGCTTTCTTT	CASSLAWQNTEAFF
TRBV7-9	TRBD1	TRBJ2-5	once	TGTGCCAGCAACCCGGGACAGGAAGAGACCCAGTACTTC	CASNPGQEETQYF